The 9 T cell receptor beta chains presented below share a single source sample, sequenced in a study of T cell responses to AZD1222 COVID-19 vaccine. The table came from immunoSEQ multiplex PCR; TCRdb's copy has only in-frame clones and leaves some out. Of around 150,000 clones detected, about nine tenths appear once; the ten largest clones hold roughly 5%. This specimen consisted of peripheral blood, obtained on day 0 of AZD1222 vaccination. All receptors derive from an adult in good health.

The gene calls are TRBV6-6 and TRBJ1-1; a possible D gene is TRBD1 (6 bases). V was cut by 2 bases and J by 0 bases, with 10 bases left in between. The CDR3 totals 15 residues. From germline, CDR1 is MNHNY and CDR2 SVGAGI (reference sequence). CDR3 in amino acids: CASSYGGAMNTEAFF. CDR3 nucleotide sequence: TGTGCCAGCAGTTACGGGGGGGCAATGAACACTGAAGCTTTCTTT.

The chain couples TRBV6-2 or TRBV6-3 to TRBJ2-6, with 7 bases identical to TRBD1. Trimming removed 4 bases from V and 2 bases from J; junction bases left unmatched: 11. This CDR3 region has 18 residues. Germline CDR1 reads MNHEY; CDR2 reads SVGEGT. The CDR3 DNA reads as TGTGCCAGCAGTTCCCACCGACAGGGTTTGACTGGGGCCAACGTCCTGACTTTC. Translated: CASSSHRQGLTGANVLTF.

The V call is TRBV9, the J call TRBJ2-7; TRBD2 matches at 9 bases. Trimming took 3 bases from V and 2 from J; bases not matched to a gene: 6. Germline V gene data show CDR1 as SGDLS and CDR2 as YYNGEE. The CDR3 extends over 15 amino acids. This chain's CDR3 is CASSAGASGTYEQYF. In nucleotides, the CDR3 is TGTGCCAGCAGCGCAGGCGCTAGCGGGACCTACGAGCAGTACTTC. Full variable domain (remainder filled in from reference TRBV9 and TRBJ2-7): DSGVTQTPKHLITATGQRVTLRCSPRSGDLSVYWYQQSLDQGLQFLIQYYNGEERAKGNILERFSAQQFPDLHSELNLSSLELGDSALYFCASSAGASGTYEQYFGPGTRLTVT.

The chain has TRBV6-2 or TRBV6-3 and TRBJ1-1; D perhaps matches TRBD1 (5 bases). V lost 3 bases and J lost 5, with 25 bases in between. CDR1 is MNHEY and CDR2 is SVGEGT in the germline V gene. The CDR3 totals 18 residues. CDR3 in amino acids: CASSYGWFRADEETEAFF. CDR3 sequence (DNA): TGTGCCAGCAGTTATGGCTGGTTCAGGGCAGACGAAGAGACTGAAGCTTTCTTT.

The V and J genes are TRBV7-2 and TRBJ2-4, with 9 bases that match TRBD1. Germline lookup yields CDR1 SGHTA and CDR2 FQGNSA. CDR3 length: 16 residues. V shed 1 base and J 8 bases; nucleotides not matched to a gene: 9. The CDR3 DNA is TGTGCCAGCAGCTTAGAGGGGACAGGGACGAGTTACATTCAGTACTTC. Translation: CASSLEGTGTSYIQYF. Together with reference TRBV7-2 and TRBJ2-4, the CDR3 gives the full variable domain: GAGVSQSPSNKVTEKGKDVELRCDPISGHTALYWYRQSLGQGLEFLIYFQGNSAPDKSGLPSDRFSAERTGGSVSTLTIQRTQQEDSAVYLCASSLEGTGTSYIQYFGAGTRLSVL.

This chain links TRBV19 with TRBJ1-5; possible D gene TRBD1, 6 bases. Trimming left V 8 bases short and J 2 bases short, with 16 bases between. Germline CDR1 and CDR2: LNHDA and SQIVND (reference sequence). The CDR3 is made up of 15 amino acids. DNA for the CDR3: TGTGCCAGTCTAGAACAGGGTTTGGGCAATCAGCCCCAGCATTTT. Residues: CASLEQGLGNQPQHF.

The chain uses TRBV2 and TRBJ2-2; D unresolved. The V end lost 2 bases, the J end lost 0 bases, and 7 bases lay between the germline ends. The CDR3 totals 15 residues. The V gene's germline CDR1 is SNHLY and CDR2 FYNNEI. The CDR3 nucleotides are TGTGCCAGCAGTGAACTGGGAACGAACACCGGGGAGCTGTTTTTT. Its protein is CASSELGTNTGELFF.

This rearrangement joins TRBV10-3 to TRBJ1-2; tentatively, D is TRBD1 (6 bases). Trimming removed 2 bases from V and 8 bases from J, with 18 bases in between. Germline lookup yields CDR1 ENHRY and CDR2 SYGVKD. The CDR3 is 15 amino acids. CDR3 DNA sequence: TGTGCCATCAGTGAGGCCCAAGACAGGTCGAGCGGCTACACCTTC. It encodes CAISEAQDRSSGYTF.

V gene TRBV11-2 combines with J gene TRBJ2-7, with D perhaps TRBD1 (6 bases). V was pared by 1 base and J by 4 bases, with 8 bases between. The length of the CDR3 is 13 residues. CDR1 and CDR2 from the germline V gene are SGHAT and FQNNGV. The CDR3 protein is CASSLGTDYEQYF. The CDR3 coding sequence is TGTGCCAGCAGCTTAGGGACAGATTACGAGCAGTACTTC.